This T cell receptor beta chain was captured by sequencing in a study of blood T cell repertoires in COVID-19. In the study overall: Acute-phase and convalescent COVID-19 samples originated in the United States, Italy and Spain.

The study recruited people aged about 18 to 89 years across about 25 US areas. Cohort 3 recovered donors had two negative PCRs, clearance, or symptom resolution. Study processing details: Amplification from reference gene primers served as the basis for estimated nucleated cell counts. Some clones are missing from TCRdb's copy, which holds only in-frame ones; the method was immunoSEQ multiplex PCR. The V and J calls and clone size are taken from that table; D and trimming were inferred from the DNA. The table shows about 280,000 clones, with roughly 85% occurring only once. The sequence was obtained from a woman between 45 and 65 years old who had recovered from COVID-19. Input material: PBMCs or T cells enriched from blood (not recorded which).

CDR3 sequence: CATSRDLPLALAGDTQYF. The CDR3 DNA reads as TGTGCCACCAGCAGAGATTTGCCACTAGCTCTTGCTGGAGATACGCAGTATTTT. This chain connects TRBV15 to TRBJ2-3; a weak D match, TRBD2 (6 bases). This CDR3 comprises 18 residues. V lost 0 bases to trimming and J lost 5 bases, with 21 bases between them. Germline loops: CDR1 LNHNV, CDR2 YYDKDF (reference sequence).